Here is one T cell receptor (beta chain) with its context. It lacks a known antigen. No base qualities exist here, and no much larger clone lies one base off it. This entry belongs to a study of beta chain features in type 1 diabetes (dated by TCRdb to the late 2010s). Study-wide context: Mean age, gender distribution, total cell number and subset yield did not differ between patients and healthy donors. Regulatory and stem cell-like memory subsets were isolated from only 8 patients and about 8 healthy donors, whereas naive and central memory subsets came from all 30 or so donors. The study compared TCRB repertoires of sorted circulating CD4+ T cell subsets between recently diagnosed type 1 diabetes patients and matched healthy donors. A total of roughly 99 million sorted cells were examined across all samples, and the number of cells per subset was strongly correlated with RNA yield. Study-wide findings and limitations: In all four CD4+ subsets, TCRB CDR3 length was moderately but significantly shorter in type 1 diabetes patients. PCR might favor shorter templates, but patient and control samples were amplified and corrected together, so any skew would affect both groups equally. HLA sub-analyses involved small numbers of individuals, so any influence of HLA type on TCRB rearrangement remained unresolved. Because cDNA rather than genomic DNA was sequenced, highly expressing activated cells could have been over-represented, although no difference in activation and CD3 levels was found between groups. Naive, central memory and regulatory TCRB repertoires appeared to be more similar among patients than among healthy donors. At VDJ recombination sites, type 1 diabetes patients had fewer insertions and more deleted nucleotides, which implies abnormalities in thymic rearrangement.

All of the isolated RNA was reverse transcribed with the High Capacity cDNA Reverse Transcription Kit, so expressed TCRB transcripts were sequenced. Naive, central memory and regulatory T cell samples underwent deep immunoSEQ sequencing, averaging about 3.57 million total reads per sample. After sorted cells were lysed in RLT buffer, RNA was extracted with DNase-treated RNeasy Micro or Mini kits, with the choice depending on cell number. Each cell subset was processed separately to prevent cross-contamination, with patient and healthy donor samples processed together. Using the immunoSEQ multiplex PCR, TCRB sequences were amplified from cDNA into 87-bp fragments spanning the CDR3 region. Amplicons were sequenced on the Illumina HiSeq platform. Concerning the study's data processing: Synthetic template baselines were used to correct PCR bias computationally, reads within Hamming distance 2 were collapsed together, and singletons that could not be merged were discarded. Reads were aligned to IMGT to assign V, D and J genes, CDR3 length, and insertions or deletions at six rearrangement sites. Within each subset, clonotype counts were normalized to sorted cell number, and only after that were true diversity and Gini coefficients computed with the tcR R package. Repertoire sharing was quantified using the overlap coefficient calculated on TCRB nucleotide sequences. The clones in this table, taken by TCRdb from immuneACCESS, are in-frame only. Not every clone is retained; where verified, under half of the shortfall comes from an unresolved V gene, and the cause of the rest is unknown. V and J calls and clone size come straight from that table; D and trimming were deduced from the DNA. Recorded for this sample are some 150,000 clones; less than 8.5% of them occurred a single time. The top ten constitute around 1.3% of the sample.

A single peripheral blood draw of roughly 0.11 L on average was collected from each donor into heparinised tubes. Naive, central memory, regulatory and stem cell-like memory CD4+ T cells were sorted on a BD FACSAria II using a panel including CD45RO, CCR7, CD25, CD127, CD95 and CD27. Purity was above 98% for every sorted population. PBMCs were separated immediately by Lymphoprep density gradient centrifugation and were stained directly, without being cultured. Samples were stained and sorted in pairs, with one healthy donor and one patient per experiment, so that batch effects were minimized. V is pared back by 4 bases and J by 6 bases, with 15 bases lying between the germline termini. Via the germline V gene (reference sequence), CDR1 is SEHNR and CDR2 FQNEAQ. Measured from the cysteine to the phenylalanine, the CDR3 is 15 residues long. Of all the DNA, just the CDR3 is kept, 45 bases in frame from base 1.

This receptor was obtained from a woman aged 25 to 39 in good health. Specimen: central memory CD4+ T cells from blood. The chain uses TRBV7-9 and TRBJ2-2; TRBD2 might be the D gene, on 6 matching bases. CDR3 sequence: CASSSTAGKAGELFF. The sequenced DNA: TGTGCCAGCAGCTCTACAGCGGGCAAAGCCGGGGAGCTGTTTTTT.